A single sample is the source of the 5 T cell receptor beta chains below, sequenced in a study of blood T cell repertoires in COVID-19 (dated by TCRdb to 2020 to 2021). Library generation was performed with the immunoSEQ multiplex PCR assay. TCRdb mirrors the immuneACCESS table, restricted to in-frame sequences. Some clones are absent from its copies; in checked studies, under half trace to an unresolved V gene, and the reason for the others is unknown. For this sample there are around 46,000 clones; around 85% appear just once. Clones ranked in the top ten supply roughly 34% of the sample. Sequencing was performed on peripheral blood. These receptor sequences come from a woman aged 80 or over with COVID-19, enrolled during active disease.

The chain uses TRBV19 and TRBJ2-6; maybe TRBD2 (6 bases). V shed 3 bases and J shed 0 bases, with 24 bases lying between them. The CDR3 sequence is 21 residues long. In germline, CDR1 is LNHDA, CDR2 SQIVND (reference sequence). The CDR3 DNA reads TGTGCCAGTAGTATTGAAGGCGTTACGGGACTCGTTAACTCTGGGGCCAACGTCCTGACTTTC. This codes for CASSIEGVTGLVNSGANVLTF.

This clone was observed a handful of times. The CDR3 DNA reads TGTGCCAGCAGTTACCCCTACACTGAAGCTTTCTTT. Its protein is CASSYPYTEAFF. The chain is built from TRBV6-6 and TRBJ1-1; D gene uncertain. The germline V gene has CDR1 MNHNY and CDR2 SVGAGI (reference sequence). The CDR3 loop spans 12 amino acids. V gave up 2 bases and J gave up 3 bases, with 4 bases separating them.

The rearrangement uses TRBV6-5 and TRBJ2-7, with 7 bases lining up with TRBD2. The CDR3 runs to 14 residues. CDR1 and CDR2 (germline): MNHEY, SVGAGI. The junction had 11 bases not matched to a gene; V was cut back by 0 bases and J by 12 bases. CDR3 coding DNA: TGTGCCAGCAGTTACTCGATGCGGGGGACGGATGTGTACTTC. Protein product: CASSYSMRGTDVYF.

This clone has a single count. The rearrangement uses TRBV6-5 and TRBJ2-3; D may be TRBD2 (6 bases). Germline V gene sequence: CDR1 MNHEY, CDR2 SVGAGI. This CDR3 comprises 15 residues. Trimming removed 2 bases at V and 3 bases at J, with 12 bases between. CDR3 coding DNA: TGTGCCAGCAGTTACCGGGGGTACGGTACAGATACGCAGTATTTT. Translating it yields CASSYRGYGTDTQYF.

The J gene is TRBJ2-5, the V gene TRBV7-3, with 7 nucleotides matching TRBD2. CDR3 length equals 15 residues. The germline CDR1 and CDR2 sequences are SGHTA and FQGTGA. V trimming: 1 base; J trimming: 3 bases; junction bases outside the gene matches: 5. DNA of the CDR3: TGTGCCAGCAGCTTAAGCGGGCTAGCGGAAGAGACCCAGTACTTC. Residues: CASSLSGLAEETQYF.